This T cell receptor beta chain was found in a study of PD-1 blockade in classical Hodgkin lymphoma. About the study: On a schedule of every 2 weeks, patients received nivolumab 3 mg/kg intravenously. General study findings and limits: Exclusion removed patients who began nivolumab under 1 year after ASCT.

Sequencing used immunoSEQ multiplex PCR; TCRdb keeps in-frame clones, though not all of them. The sample shows some 58,000 clones, more than 80% of them seen only once. Note on this clone: Its target is not known.

There are 14 residues in the CDR3. Germline loops: CDR1 MDHEN, CDR2 SYDVKM. V shed 8 bases, J shed 0 bases, and the junction held 6 bases outside the gene matches. Described time point: cycle 4 day 1 (C4D1), after about 6 weeks of nivolumab. After autologous stem cell transplantation all patients relapsed, and prior brentuximab vedotin exposure differed between cohorts. Patients' outcomes at their best amounted to complete response, partial response or progressive disease. The chain links TRBV28 to TRBJ1-1; 7 positions match TRBD1. The receptor comes from a human donor with classical Hodgkin lymphoma. The starting material was peripheral blood mononuclear cells (PBMCs), obtained before the fourth cycle of nivolumab. The CDR3 region is CASGDRTLNTEAFF. The CDR3 nucleotides are TGTGCCAGCGGGGACAGAACTCTGAACACTGAAGCTTTCTTT.